These T cell receptor beta chains were read from a single sample in a study of blood T cell repertoires in COVID-19. Using immunoSEQ multiplex PCR, the repertoire was profiled, and TCRdb retains in-frame clones only, with some absent. This table holds some 120,000 clones, about 86% found once. Sequencing used peripheral blood. The source is a man at least 80 years old with active or convalescent COVID-19. The CDR3 runs from the conserved cysteine through the conserved F or W. D genes are given only for firm matches. The listing skips clone size in some rows; elsewhere it reads once, few, many or a size class.

>.|.|TRBJ1-1|TRBV2
TGTGCCAGCAGTTCACAGGGCTTGAACACTGAAGCTTTCTTT
CASSSQGLNTEAFF
>.|.|TRBJ2-3|TRBV19
TGTGCCAGTAGGGTCGCGGTCACAGATACGCAGTATTTT
CASRVAVTDTQYF
>.|.|TRBJ2-7|TRBV3-1/TRBV3-2
TGTGCCAGCAGCCAAGGCTCCGGCAGGGGTCAGGGGAAGCAGTACTTC
CASSQGSGRGQGKQYF
>.|TRBD2|TRBJ2-3|TRBV11-2
TGTGCCAGCAGCTTAGATGTCCCGCGGGGGGGTGTAGATACGCAGTATTTT
CASSLDVPRGGVDTQYF
>.|.|TRBJ2-1|TRBV5-6
TGTGCCAGCAGCTTGGCCTCTTCCGACAATGAGCAGTTCTTC
CASSLASSDNEQFF
>.|TRBD1|TRBJ2-1|TRBV7-2
TGTGCCAGCAGCTTAGAGGGGGCTACCTCCTACAATGAGCAGTTCTTC
CASSLEGATSYNEQFF
>.|TRBD1|TRBJ2-1|TRBV10-3
TGTGCCATCAGTCGACAGGGAACCTACAATGAGCAGTTCTTC
CAISRQGTYNEQFF
>.|.|TRBJ1-6|TRBV27
TGTGCCAGCAGTCCCCGGGGGAATTCACCCCTCCACTTT
CASSPRGNSPLHF
>.|TRBD2|TRBJ2-3|TRBV20-1
TGCAGTGCTAGTCCTAGCGGGGGTAGCACAGATACGCAGTATTTT
CSASPSGGSTDTQYF
>.|.|TRBJ1-1|TRBV4-1
TGCGCCAGCAGCCAGTTGGGACATACCGAGGCGGACACTGAAGCTTTCTTT
CASSQLGHTEADTEAFF
>.|TRBD2|TRBJ2-3|TRBV11-2
TGTGCCAGCAGCTTAGGGGCATTGGCGGGGGGGTTCACAGATACGCAGTATTTT
CASSLGALAGGFTDTQYF
>.|TRBD2|TRBJ2-5|TRBV7-2
TGTGCCAGCAGTTCCGGGACTATCAGAGAGACCCAGTACTTC
CASSSGTIRETQYF
>.|TRBD2|TRBJ2-5|TRBV9
TGTGCCAGCAGCGTAGATCGGGGGGGAGGAGAGACCCAGTACTTC
CASSVDRGGGETQYF
>once|.|TRBJ2-7|TRBV11-2
TGTGCCAGCAGGAGGCCGACGGTGGGCGAGCAGTACTTC
CASRRPTVGEQYF
>.|TRBD1|TRBJ1-6|TRBV2
TGTGCCAGCATGCAGGGGGCTTACAATTCACCCCTCCACTTT
CASMQGAYNSPLHF
>.|.|TRBJ2-7|TRBV4-3
TGCGCCAGCAGTCGGGGCAGGGGTTCCGAGCAGTACTTC
CASSRGRGSEQYF
>.|TRBD1|TRBJ2-3|TRBV5-1
TGCGCCAGCTCGGCCCGGGACAGGGGACAAGATACGCAGTATTTT
CASSARDRGQDTQYF
>.|.|TRBJ2-1|TRBV20-1
TGCAGTGCTAGTCCGGGGCGGGGCTCCTACAATGAGCAGTTCTTC
CSASPGRGSYNEQFF
>.|TRBD1|TRBJ2-5|TRBV20-1
TGCAGTGCTAGTCGGACAGGGATGGAGACCCAGTACTTC
CSASRTGMETQYF
>.|.|TRBJ2-4|TRBV6-6
TGTGCCAGCAGTCCCCGGACAGTAGCCAAAAACATTCAGTACTTC
CASSPRTVAKNIQYF
>.|.|TRBJ1-1|TRBV19
TGTGCCAGCGTCTCCGTCGGGGGATTAACTGAAGCTTTCTTT
CASVSVGGLTEAFF
>.|.|TRBJ1-1|TRBV7-8
TGTGCCAGCAGCTTCCAAACAGGGAACACTGAAGCTTTCTTT
CASSFQTGNTEAFF
>.|TRBD1|TRBJ2-1|TRBV10-3
TGTGCCATCTCAGGGGGCCCCTACAATGAGCAGTTCTTC
CAISGGPYNEQFF
>.|TRBD2|TRBJ2-7|TRBV15
TGTGCCACCAGCAGGTTAGCGGGGTTCGAGCAGTACTTC
CATSRLAGFEQYF
>.|.|TRBJ1-1|TRBV5-1
TGCGCCAGCAGCAAGGACAGCATGAACACTGAAGCTTTCTTT
CASSKDSMNTEAFF
>.|TRBD1|TRBJ1-1|TRBV7-8
TGTGCCAGCAGCCCAGGACAGGGAGAAGCTTTCTTT
CASSPGQGEAFF
>.|.|TRBJ2-6|TRBV7-8
TGTGCCAGCAGCTTTTGGGGGGATGGGGCCAACGTCCTGACTTTC
CASSFWGDGANVLTF
>.|.|TRBJ2-1|TRBV15
TGTGCCACCAGCAGAGAACTGGCCTACAATGAGCAGTTCTTC
CATSRELAYNEQFF
>once|TRBD2|TRBJ2-1|TRBV3-1/TRBV3-2
TGTGCCAGCAGCCAAGATGCTAGCGGGGCCTACAATGAGCAGTTCTTC
CASSQDASGAYNEQFF
>.|TRBD1|TRBJ1-2|TRBV7-9
TGTGCCAGCAGCTATACAGGGGACTATGGCTACACCTTC
CASSYTGDYGYTF
>.|.|TRBJ1-1|TRBV29-1
TGCAGCGTTGAAATGGCTGGAGTGAACACTGAAGCTTTCTTT
CSVEMAGVNTEAFF
>.|.|TRBJ1-1|TRBV6-2/TRBV6-3
TGTGCCAGCAGTTCCTACTCCGGCGGATCGACCACTGAAGCTTTCTTT
CASSSYSGGSTTEAFF
>.|TRBD1|TRBJ1-1|TRBV4-3
TGCGCCAGCAGCTCGGCAGGGGGCACTGAAGCTTTCTTT
CASSSAGGTEAFF
>.|.|TRBJ2-7|TRBV6-2/TRBV6-3
TGTGCCAGCAGTTGGGGGAGGGGGGTCTACGAGCAGTACTTC
CASSWGRGVYEQYF
>.|TRBD1|TRBJ2-1|TRBV28
TGTGCCAGCAGGCTACAGGGGGACAATGAGCAGTTCTTC
CASRLQGDNEQFF
>.|TRBD1|TRBJ1-6|TRBV7-8
TGTGCCAGCAGCCCCCTCGGGACAGGGGGCAATTCACCCCTCCACTTT
CASSPLGTGGNSPLHF
>.|TRBD1|TRBJ1-4|TRBV10-3
TGTGCCATCAGTGAACAGGGGCTTAATGAAAAACTGTTTTTT
CAISEQGLNEKLFF
>.|.|TRBJ1-4|TRBV28
TGTGCCAGCCTCGACCAGGTGCGGGGGAATGAAAAACTGTTTTTT
CASLDQVRGNEKLFF
>few|.|TRBJ1-1|TRBV5-8
TGTGCCAGCAGCGTAACGGGGTACATGAACACTGAAGCTTTCTTT
CASSVTGYMNTEAFF
>.|.|TRBJ1-6|TRBV6-1
TGTGCCATCTCACCGGGACAAAATTCACCCCTCCACTTT
CAISPGQNSPLHF
>.|TRBD1|TRBJ2-7|TRBV5-1
TGCGCCAGCAGCTCCAGGACAGGCGAGGGCGAGCAGTACTTC
CASSSRTGEGEQYF
>once|.|TRBJ2-5|TRBV7-9
TGTGCCAGCAGAACAGGGCTCCAAGAGACCCAGTACTTC
CASRTGLQETQYF